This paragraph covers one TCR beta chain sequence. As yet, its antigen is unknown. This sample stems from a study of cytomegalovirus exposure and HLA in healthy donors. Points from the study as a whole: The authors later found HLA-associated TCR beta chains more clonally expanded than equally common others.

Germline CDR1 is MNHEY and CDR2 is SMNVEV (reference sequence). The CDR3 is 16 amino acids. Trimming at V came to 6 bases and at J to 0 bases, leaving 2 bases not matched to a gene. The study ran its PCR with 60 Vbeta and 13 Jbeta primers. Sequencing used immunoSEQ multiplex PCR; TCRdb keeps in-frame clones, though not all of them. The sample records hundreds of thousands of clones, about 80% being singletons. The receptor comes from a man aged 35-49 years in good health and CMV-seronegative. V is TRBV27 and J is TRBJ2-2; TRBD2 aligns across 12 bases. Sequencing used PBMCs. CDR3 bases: TGTGCCAGCAGAAGGACTAGCGGGACGAACACCGGGGAGCTGTTTTTT. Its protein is CASRRTSGTNTGELFF.